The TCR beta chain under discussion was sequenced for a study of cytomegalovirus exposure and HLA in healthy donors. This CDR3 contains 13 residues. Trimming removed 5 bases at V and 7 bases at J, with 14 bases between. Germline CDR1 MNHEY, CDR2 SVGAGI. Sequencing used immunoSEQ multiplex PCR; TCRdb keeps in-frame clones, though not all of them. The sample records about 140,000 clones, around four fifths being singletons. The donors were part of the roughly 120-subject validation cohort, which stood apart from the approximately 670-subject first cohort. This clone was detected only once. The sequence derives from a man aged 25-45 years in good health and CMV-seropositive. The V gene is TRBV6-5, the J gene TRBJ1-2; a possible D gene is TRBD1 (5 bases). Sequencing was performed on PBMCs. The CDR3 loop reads CASSGTPSGGYTF. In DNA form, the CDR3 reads TGTGCCAGCAGTGGGACTCCCTCGGGTGGCTACACCTTC.